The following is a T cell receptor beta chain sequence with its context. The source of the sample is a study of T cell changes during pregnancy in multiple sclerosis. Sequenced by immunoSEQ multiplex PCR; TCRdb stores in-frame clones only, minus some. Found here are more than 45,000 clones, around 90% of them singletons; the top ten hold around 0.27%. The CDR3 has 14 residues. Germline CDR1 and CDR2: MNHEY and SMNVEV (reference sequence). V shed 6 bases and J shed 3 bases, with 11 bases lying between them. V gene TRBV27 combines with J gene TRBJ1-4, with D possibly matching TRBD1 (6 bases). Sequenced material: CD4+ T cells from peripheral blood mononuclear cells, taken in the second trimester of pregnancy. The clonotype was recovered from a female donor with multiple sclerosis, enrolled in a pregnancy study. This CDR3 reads CASRVDRPNEKLFF. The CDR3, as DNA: TGTGCCAGCAGGGTAGACAGGCCTAATGAAAAACTGTTTTTT.